These 27 T cell receptor beta chains were sequenced from one sample in a study of blood T cell repertoires in COVID-19. Some clones are missing from TCRdb's copy, which holds only in-frame ones; the method was immunoSEQ multiplex PCR. The table includes 450,000 to 500,000 clones, 88% detected once. What was sequenced was PBMCs or T cells enriched from blood (not recorded which). Receptors were obtained from a woman aged 60-75 years who had recovered from COVID-19.

The gene calls are TRBV4-2 and TRBJ2-1; 7 bases are shared with TRBD2. The CDR3 runs 17 residues. V shed 3 bases and J 0 bases; nucleotides not matched to a gene: 8. Germline CDR1 and CDR2: LGHNA and YNFKEQ. The CDR3 coding sequence is TGTGCCAGCAGCCAGGGTCAGGGACTAATCTCCTACAATGAGCAGTTCTTC. It specifies CASSQGQGLISYNEQFF.

V gene TRBV10-2 combines with J gene TRBJ2-3; D might be TRBD2 (6 bases). Germline V gene sequence: CDR1 WSHSY, CDR2 SAAADI. The CDR3 covers 15 residues. V was shortened by 3 bases and J by 1 base, with 11 bases between the two germline ends. The CDR3 loop reads CASSDYKRGTDTQYF. CDR3 bases: TGCGCCAGCAGTGATTATAAGCGGGGCACAGATACGCAGTATTTT.

The V call is TRBV2, the J call TRBJ1-4; D might be TRBD1 (6 bases). This CDR3 is 16 amino acids long. V was cut by 4 bases and J by 0 bases, with 12 bases left in between. CDR1 and CDR2 from the germline V gene are SNHLY and FYNNEI. The CDR3 coding sequence is TGTGCCAGCAGTGCTTGGGGGCGGGCAACTAATGAAAAACTGTTTTTT. As protein: CASSAWGRATNEKLFF.

The chain employs TRBV29-1 and TRBJ2-3, with 12 bases fitting TRBD2. Germline-derived CDR1 and CDR2 are SQVTM and ANQGSEA. V lost 6 bases and J lost 4; bases outside the gene matches: 8. This CDR3 is built from 15 residues. The CDR3 spells CSVLGLAGSPDTQYF. The CDR3 bases are TGCAGCGTCCTAGGACTAGCGGGATCCCCAGATACGCAGTATTTT.

The chain employs TRBV19 and TRBJ1-2; weak D call: TRBD1 (6 bases). CDR3 length: 15 residues. Germline CDR1 is LNHDA and CDR2 is SQIVND (reference sequence). The V end was cut by 7 bases, the J end by 3 bases, with 18 bases between. The CDR3 nucleotides read TGTGCCAGTACCCCTAAGAAATACAGGGACTATGGCTACACCTTC. The encoded protein is CASTPKKYRDYGYTF.

V is TRBV3-1 (or the pseudogene TRBV3-2) and J is TRBJ2-1, with D maybe TRBD2 (7 bases). The V and J ends lost 5 bases and 7 bases respectively, with 27 bases between them. Germline CDR1 LGHDT, CDR2 YNNKEL (reference sequence). The CDR3 loop spans 18 amino acids. The CDR3 is CASSSWGGGGSALNEQFF. The CDR3, as DNA: TGTGCCAGCAGCTCCTGGGGCGGGGGCGGCAGCGCCTTGAATGAGCAGTTCTTC.

Only one count was recorded for this clone. The gene calls are TRBV2 and TRBJ1-1, with 9 positions matching TRBD1. Germline trimming cut 5 bases from V and 1 base from J; bases unmatched to any gene: 5. Germline V gene data show CDR1 as SNHLY and CDR2 as FYNNEI. This CDR3 is 15 amino acids long. In nucleotides, the CDR3 is TGTGCCAGCAGTTCCCAACAGGGGGCGAACACTGAAGCTTTCTTT. It specifies CASSSQQGANTEAFF.

The rearrangement joins TRBV18 to TRBJ1-6; 7 bases agree with TRBD1. V shed 3 bases, J shed 10 bases, and the junction held 6 bases outside the gene matches. CDR1 and CDR2 (germline): KGHSH, LQKENI. The CDR3 runs to 14 residues. The CDR3 DNA sequence: TGTGCCAGCTCACCGGCCCAGGGGGTCTCACCCCTCCACTTT. Translating gives CASSPAQGVSPLHF.

The J gene is TRBJ2-3, the V gene TRBV6-4, with 9 bases matching TRBD2. CDR3 length: 19 amino acids. Trimming cost V 8 bases and J 4 bases; bases outside gene matches: 22. The germline V gene encodes CDR1 MRHNA and CDR2 SNTAGT. CDR3 amino acids: CASAHCGGGGAFRPDTQYF. The CDR3 bases are TGTGCCAGCGCCCACTGCGGGGGCGGGGGGGCATTCCGACCAGATACGCAGTATTTT.

The chain is built from TRBV27 and TRBJ2-2; no reliable D call. The CDR3 has 15 amino acids. Deletions cut 7 bases from V and 6 bases from J, with 18 bases between. Germline V gene sequence: CDR1 MNHEY, CDR2 SMNVEV (reference sequence). The CDR3 sequence is CASKIAIQKAGELFF. The DNA of the CDR3 is TGTGCCAGCAAAATAGCAATTCAGAAGGCCGGGGAGCTGTTTTTT.

V is TRBV11-2 and J is TRBJ2-3; 8 nucleotides align to TRBD1. This CDR3 has 16 amino acids. The junction had 9 bases not matched to a gene; V was cut back by 5 bases and J by 2 bases. The germline CDR1 and CDR2 sequences are SGHAT and FQNNGV. The CDR3 nucleotides are TGTGCCAGCAGCCCGATCTCGACAGGGGTCACAGATACGCAGTATTTT. Protein: CASSPISTGVTDTQYF.

The chain couples TRBV18 to TRBJ2-7, with D tentatively TRBD2 (6 bases). Trimming cost V 6 bases and J 4 bases, with 10 bases left between them. The germline V gene encodes CDR1 KGHSH and CDR2 LQKENI. The CDR3 runs to 12 residues. CDR3 in amino acids: CASSDGGYEQYV. The DNA for the CDR3 is TGTGCCAGCTCCGATGGAGGGTACGAGCAGTACGTC.

The genes are TRBV5-1 and TRBJ2-3; 10 bases are a match to TRBD2. After removal of 5 bases from V and 2 bases from J, the junction contained 11 bases not matched to a gene. In germline, CDR1 is SGHRS, CDR2 YFSETQ. The CDR3 sequence is 17 residues long. This CDR3 reads CASSSLAGGISTDTQYF. The CDR3 DNA reads TGCGCCAGCAGTAGTTTAGCGGGGGGAATATCCACAGATACGCAGTATTTT.

The chain links TRBV6-1 to TRBJ2-3; TRBD2 is a possible D gene (5 bases). This CDR3 is built from 13 residues. The germline gives CDR1 MNHNS, CDR2 SASEGT. V was cut by 3 bases and J by 8 bases, with 12 bases left in between. The CDR3 sequence is CASSDLTRGTQYF. The CDR3 DNA follows: TGTGCCAGCAGTGATCTCACTAGAGGTACGCAGTATTTT.

This clone was seen a few times. V usage is TRBV7-9 and J usage is TRBJ1-2; weak D call: TRBD1 (5 bases). Germline CDR1 reads SEHNR; CDR2 reads FQNEAQ (reference sequence). V was shortened by 1 base and J by 6 bases, with 9 bases between the two germline ends. This CDR3 is 13 amino acids long. Here the CDR3 DNA reads TGTGCCAGCAGCTTAGTGGCAGGGAATGGCTACACCTTC. It encodes CASSLVAGNGYTF.

The chain links TRBV5-6 to TRBJ2-1, with D perhaps matching TRBD2 (7 bases). This CDR3 comprises 16 residues. The germline CDR1 and CDR2 sequences are SGHDT and YYEEEE. Trimming removed 3 bases from V and 4 bases from J, with 17 bases in between. In nucleotides, the CDR3 is TGTGCCAGCAGCTGGGACGGGGGGCCTCAGTACAATGAGCAGTTCTTC. Its translation is CASSWDGGPQYNEQFF.

This clone was found a few times. The chain joins TRBV7-9 to TRBJ2-7; 8 bases fit TRBD1. There are 14 residues in the CDR3. V lost 4 bases, J lost 2 bases, and 4 bases stayed unmatched. CDR1 is SEHNR, CDR2 FQNEAQ, per germline (reference sequence). The CDR3, as DNA: TGTGCCAGCAGCTGGACAGGGAACCCCTACGAGCAGTACGTC. Translating it yields CASSWTGNPYEQYV.

The CDR3 sequence: CASPAPPQGQAAYSNQPQHF. The CDR3 coding sequence is TGCGCCAGTCCAGCCCCACCCCAAGGACAGGCCGCTTATAGCAATCAGCCCCAGCATTTT. This chain connects TRBV10-1 to TRBJ1-5, with 7 positions matching TRBD1. The germline gives CDR1 WNHNN, CDR2 SYGVQD (reference sequence). Trimming cost V 9 bases and J 0 bases; bases outside gene matches: 23. This CDR3 region has 20 residues.

J is TRBJ2-2 and V is TRBV15; TRBD2 matches at 10 bases. The CDR3 sequence is 14 residues long. CDR1 and CDR2 from the germline V gene are LNHNV and YYDKDF (reference sequence). The V and J ends lost 6 bases and 6 bases, in that order; junction bases with no gene match: 4. The CDR3 region is CATRKGLAPGELFF. CDR3 coding DNA: TGTGCCACCAGAAAGGGACTAGCGCCCGGGGAGCTGTTTTTT. Looking up the rest from reference TRBV15 and TRBJ2-2 gives the full variable domain: DAMVIQNPRYQVTQFGKPVTLSCSQTLNHNVMYWYQQKSSQAPKLLFHYYDKDFNNEADTPDNFQSRRPNTSFCFLDIRSPGLGDTAMYLCATRKGLAPGELFFGEGSRLTVL.

This rearrangement joins TRBV6-5 to TRBJ2-3; D is uncertain. CDR3 length equals 14 residues. The germline CDR1 and CDR2 sequences are MNHEY and SVGAGI. Trimming stripped 6 bases from V and 10 bases from J, with 20 bases between. The CDR3 sequence is CASSPPPPGLAQYF. In DNA form, the CDR3 reads TGTGCCAGCAGCCCCCCTCCCCCGGGTCTAGCGCAGTATTTT.

The chain carries TRBV30 and TRBJ1-2; TRBD1 is a possible D gene (5 bases). This CDR3 comprises 15 residues. The V and J ends lost 7 bases and 5 bases respectively, with 23 bases between them. Per the germline V gene, CDR1 is GTSNPN and CDR2 is SVGIG (reference sequence). The CDR3 DNA reads as TGTGCCTCTCTCAACCCAAGACAGACTTCTTATGGCTACACCTTC. It codes for CASLNPRQTSYGYTF.

V and J are TRBV7-2 and TRBJ1-1, with D possibly matching TRBD1 (5 bases). The CDR3 is made up of 15 amino acids. Trimming left V 1 base short and J 6 bases short, with 15 bases between. The V gene's germline CDR1 is SGHTA and CDR2 FQGNSA. This chain's CDR3 is CASSLGYGGAAEAFF. The CDR3 DNA follows: TGTGCCAGCAGCTTAGGCTATGGAGGGGCGGCTGAAGCTTTCTTT.

The chain couples TRBV7-9 to TRBJ1-1; D ambiguous. In germline, CDR1 is SEHNR, CDR2 FQNEAQ (reference sequence). The germline V and J ends were trimmed by 1 base and 2 bases, with 5 bases remaining between them. The CDR3 sequence is 13 residues long. CDR3 residues: CASSLDLNTEAFF. The CDR3, as DNA: TGTGCCAGCAGCTTAGATCTCAACACTGAAGCTTTCTTT.

This chain uses TRBV19 with TRBJ1-5, with D perhaps matching TRBD1 (5 bases). V lost 5 bases and J lost 0, with 8 bases in between. Germline V CDR1 and CDR2: LNHDA, SQIVND (reference sequence). This CDR3 is 14 amino acids long. CDR3 amino acids: CASSYTGSNQPQHF. The CDR3 DNA reads as TGTGCCAGTAGTTATACAGGTAGCAATCAGCCCCAGCATTTT.

The CDR3 here is CASSPTSGGTTGELFF. CDR3 sequence (DNA): TGTGCCAGCAGCCCGACTAGCGGGGGTACGACCGGGGAGCTGTTTTTT. The chain is built from TRBV7-6 and TRBJ2-2; 12 nucleotides match TRBD2. Trimming removed 5 bases from V and 5 bases from J; junction bases left unmatched: 6. CDR1 and CDR2 (germline): SGHVS, FNYEAQ. The CDR3 extends over 16 amino acids.

This clone was counted a few times. This chain uses TRBV19 with TRBJ1-6; possibly TRBD1 for D (6 bases). Germline loops: CDR1 LNHDA, CDR2 SQIVND (reference sequence). The CDR3 contains 17 residues. Trimming stripped 3 bases from V and 3 bases from J, with 15 bases between. The CDR3 region is CASSIGTGMGYNSPLHF. CDR3 nucleotide sequence: TGTGCCAGTAGTATTGGTACAGGGATGGGCTATAATTCACCCCTCCACTTT.

The chain uses TRBV14 and TRBJ2-1; no clear D gene. CDR3 length: 12 amino acids. The germline V gene encodes CDR1 SGHDN and CDR2 FVKESK. Trimming cost V 0 bases and J 12 bases, with 9 bases left between them. This chain's CDR3 is CASSQDTTRQFF. Here the CDR3 DNA reads TGTGCCAGCAGCCAAGATACTACCCGGCAGTTCTTC.